Each of the 28 T cell receptor beta chains below was sequenced from the same sample in a study of regulatory T cells in long-lasting Graves disease. Libraries of TCR beta came from iRepertoire HTBI primers plus Arm-PCR of CDR3 regions. TCRdb reanalysed the multiplex PCR reads using MiXCR and keeps one entry per CDR3 protein. The repertoire includes roughly 360,000 distinct CDR3 sequences, approximately 23% of them detected once, and approximately 28% sits in the top ten. Noted time point: persistent/refractory GD, antithyroid drugs over 5 years with positive TRAb. Extracted RNA from PBMCs served as the source of the TCR library. The specimen was peripheral blood mononuclear cells (PBMCs), collected when the disease was refractory, from a patient treated with antithyroid drugs. The receptors come from a middle-aged woman with Graves disease.

A remark on this clonotype: A much larger clone lies a single base off, so this may be a read error. V usage is TRBV28 and J usage is TRBJ2-7; D is unresolved. This CDR3 has 14 amino acids. Germline values: CDR1 MDHEN, CDR2 SYDVKM. V lost 5 bases to trimming and J lost 6 bases, with 17 bases between them. CDR3 nucleotide sequence: TGTGCCAGCAGTCTCCTTGTTCCCGGTAGCGAGCAGTACTTC. Protein: CASSLLVPGSEQYF.

This clonotype has ten or more counts. The V gene is TRBV29-1, the J gene TRBJ2-7; TRBD2 agrees at 10 bases. V gave up 5 bases and J gave up 5 bases; unmatched junction bases: 9. Germline loops: CDR1 SQVTM, CDR2 ANQGSEA. This CDR3 is built from 14 residues. CDR3 nucleotides: TGCAGCGTTCAGCGGGAGGGCCCTCTGAACGAGCAGTACTTC. This translates into CSVQREGPLNEQYF.

DNA of the CDR3: TGTGCCAGTAGCGATACGATCGGCGAAAAACTGTTTTTT. It specifies CASSDTIGEKLFF. The genes are TRBV19 and TRBJ1-4; D not resolved. Germline values: CDR1 LNHDA, CDR2 SQIVND (reference sequence). The germline V and J ends were trimmed by 6 bases and 8 bases, with 13 bases remaining between them. The CDR3 extends over 13 amino acids.

The chain is built from TRBV5-1 and TRBJ1-2, with no clear D. Trimming stripped 3 bases from V and 4 bases from J, with 10 bases between. The CDR3 runs to 13 residues. From germline, CDR1 is SGHRS and CDR2 YFSETQ. This chain's CDR3 is CASSSGPSYGYTF. The CDR3 nucleotides read TGCGCCAGCAGCTCTGGGCCTTCCTATGGCTACACCTTC.

This clonotype was picked up a small number of times. The chain links TRBV29-1 to TRBJ1-3; a possible D gene is TRBD1 (5 bases). The CDR3 contains 13 residues. Trimming shortened V by 2 bases and J by 2 bases, and 7 bases separated the two germline ends. From germline, CDR1 is SQVTM and CDR2 ANQGSEA. CDR3 in DNA: TGCAGCGTTGAAAAAGGGGCTGGAAACACCATATATTTT. The encoded protein is CSVEKGAGNTIYF.

This clonotype was counted at least ten times. The rearrangement links TRBV28 to TRBJ2-7; no clear D gene. The germline V and J ends were trimmed by 6 bases and 5 bases, with 11 bases remaining between them. The CDR3 runs to 12 residues. CDR1 is MDHEN and CDR2 is SYDVKM in the germline V gene. The CDR3 coding sequence is TGTGCCAGCAGGACATCGACCCACGAGCAGTACTTC. It translates to CASRTSTHEQYF.

Many counts were recorded for this clonotype. The chain carries TRBV5-5 and TRBJ2-5; D is ambiguous. Germline CDR1 and CDR2: SGHKS and YYEKEE (reference sequence). This CDR3 region has 13 residues. The V end lost 0 bases, the J end lost 5 bases, and 8 bases lay between the germline ends. CDR3 amino acids: CASSLEFTETQYF. CDR3 bases: TGTGCCAGCAGCTTGGAATTCACGGAGACCCAGTACTTC.

On this clonotype: At one end, the junction sequence differs from germline, possibly due to a read error. V gene TRBV7-4 combines with J gene TRBJ1-1; D is ambiguous. The CDR3 totals 16 residues. Per germline, CDR1 SGHVT and CDR2 SQSDAQ. CDR3 in amino acids: CASSVGVCRMNTEASF. In DNA, the CDR3 is TGTGCCAGCAGCGTTGGCGTCTGCAGAATGAACACTGAAGCTTCCTTT.

Here the CDR3 reads CASSLDRGAWANVLTF. The CDR3 region has the DNA TGTGCCAGCAGCTTAGATCGGGGTGCTTGGGCCAACGTCCTGACTTTC. This chain uses TRBV11-2 with TRBJ2-6; D may be TRBD2 (5 bases). This CDR3 region has 16 residues. V lost 0 bases to trimming and J lost 5 bases, with 11 bases between them. The germline CDR1 and CDR2 sequences are SGHAT and FQNNGV.

The chain uses TRBV20-1 and TRBJ2-7; 10 nucleotides line up with TRBD2. The CDR3 spans 14 residues. Germline CDR1 reads DFQATT; CDR2 reads SNEGSKA (reference sequence). V was pared by 2 bases and J by 1 base, with 2 bases of the junction left unmatched. The CDR3 bases are TGCAGTGCTAGACGGACTAGCGGATCCTACGAGCAGTACTTC. This gives the protein CSARRTSGSYEQYF.

The CDR3 DNA follows: TGTGCCAGCAGTGAATGGGTGAGCTATGGCTACACCTTC. This sequence encodes CASSEWVSYGYTF. The chain has TRBV6-1 and TRBJ1-2; D gene ambiguous. V lost 2 bases and J lost 4, with 8 bases in between. CDR3 length equals 13 residues. CDR1 MNHNS and CDR2 SASEGT come from the germline V gene.

This clonotype appeared a few times. The gene calls are TRBV20-1 and TRBJ2-2; 8 nucleotides align to TRBD2. The CDR3 runs to 15 residues. Per germline, CDR1 DFQATT and CDR2 SNEGSKA (reference sequence). With V trimmed by 0 bases and J by 5 bases, 5 bases remained unmatched. As DNA, the CDR3 is TGCAGTGCTAGAGATACGGGAGGGGGAACCGGGGAGCTGTTTTTT. Translating it yields CSARDTGGGTGELFF.

This rearrangement joins TRBV28 to TRBJ1-5; 10 positions match TRBD1. Germline CDR1 and CDR2: MDHEN and SYDVKM. The CDR3 sequence is 14 residues long. V lost 3 bases, J lost 9 bases, and 5 bases stayed unmatched. CDR3 DNA: TGTGCCAGCAGTTTGGGACAGGGGCCATGGCCCCAGCATTTT. It is translated as CASSLGQGPWPQHF.

This clonotype was seen more than once but under ten times. The chain combines TRBV29-1 with TRBJ2-7; D may be TRBD2 (6 bases). From germline, CDR1 is SQVTM and CDR2 ANQGSEA. This CDR3 spans 16 amino acids. V lost 4 bases to trimming and J lost 2 bases, with 21 bases between them. The CDR3 DNA is TGCAGCGTTGTAAGTGTCGGGTCAATAGCGGCCTACGAGCAGTACTTC. This gives the protein CSVVSVGSIAAYEQYF.

The chain employs TRBV11-2 and TRBJ2-1; 7 bases fit TRBD2. The CDR3 runs to 17 residues. Germline V gives CDR1 SGHAT, CDR2 FQNNGV. The V segment lost 1 base and the J segment 3 bases; nucleotides outside the gene matches: 9. CDR3 DNA sequence: TGTGCCAGCAGCTTAGGTAAGGGTAGCGGGCTCTACAATGAGCAGTTCTTC. Translating gives CASSLGKGSGLYNEQFF.

The count of this clonotype is one. The chain joins TRBV9 to TRBJ1-4; D remains ambiguous. The CDR3 is 15 amino acids. With 1 base removed from V and 7 bases from J, the gap between germline ends came to 14 bases. Germline V gene sequence: CDR1 SGDLS, CDR2 YYNGEE. The CDR3 bases are TGTGCCAGCAGCGTAACCGGGTCCTGGACTGAAAAACTGTTTTTT. This codes for CASSVTGSWTEKLFF.

There are many counts of this clonotype. The CDR3 here is CASRPLAGKYEQYF. The CDR3 DNA follows: TGTGCCAGCAGACCCCTAGCGGGAAAATACGAGCAGTACTTC. This chain links TRBV11-2 with TRBJ2-7; 9 positions agree with TRBD2. The V segment lost 6 bases and the J segment 4 bases; nucleotides outside the gene matches: 7. This CDR3 has 14 amino acids. Germline V lookup: CDR1 SGHAT, CDR2 FQNNGV.

This clonotype was seen only a few times. This sequence joins TRBV11-2 and TRBJ1-3, with 8 nucleotides matching TRBD1. Germline values: CDR1 SGHAT, CDR2 FQNNGV. The CDR3 runs 14 residues. With 4 bases clipped from V and 5 bases from J, the junction kept 4 bases outside the gene matches. CDR3 in amino acids: CASSSYRGRNTIYF. CDR3 DNA sequence: TGTGCCAGCAGCTCTTACAGGGGGAGAAACACCATATATTTT. Full variable domain (remainder filled in from reference TRBV11-2 and TRBJ1-3): EAGVAQSPRYKIIEKRQSVAFWCNPISGHATLYWYQQILGQGPKLLIQFQNNGVVDDSQLPKDRFSAERLKGVDSTLKIQPAKLEDSAVYLCASSSYRGRNTIYFGEGSWLTVV.

Many counts were recorded for this clonotype. The chain carries TRBV28 and TRBJ1-5; D is ambiguous. The V gene lost 2 bases and the J gene lost 4 bases, with 12 bases spanning the gap. Germline CDR1 reads MDHEN; CDR2 reads SYDVKM. The CDR3 is 15 amino acids. The CDR3 DNA reads TGTGCCAGCAGTTTACGTTGGGGTAGTAATCAGCCCCAGCATTTT. Amino acids: CASSLRWGSNQPQHF.

This chain uses TRBV2 with TRBJ1-2; D uncertain. The CDR3 has 11 amino acids. Germline V gene sequence: CDR1 SNHLY, CDR2 FYNNEI. V was cut by 8 bases and J by 5 bases, with 9 bases left in between. In DNA form, the CDR3 reads TGTGCCAGCCGGAGGGAGTATGGCTACACCTTC. Amino acids: CASRREYGYTF.

The chain employs TRBV28 and TRBJ1-5; TRBD1 agrees at 9 bases. The CDR3 covers 16 residues. CDR1 is MDHEN, CDR2 SYDVKM, per germline. V was clipped by 8 bases and J by 3 bases; unmatched bases: 11. The CDR3 region has the DNA TGTGCCAGCGGATCCTCGGGGACAGGGCCCAATCAGCCCCAGCATTTT. Its translation is CASGSSGTGPNQPQHF.

This clonotype was seen ten or more times. The chain links TRBV6-1 to TRBJ1-5, with a weak D call TRBD1 (5 bases). CDR3 length equals 13 residues. CDR1 is MNHNS, CDR2 SASEGT, per germline. V was pared by 10 bases and J by 2 bases, with 12 bases between. Here the CDR3 reads CATSRARNQPQHF. Written as DNA, the CDR3 is TGTGCCACCAGCAGGGCTCGCAATCAGCCCCAGCATTTT.

This clonotype was picked up many times. The J gene is TRBJ2-7, the V gene TRBV28; tentatively, D is TRBD2 (6 bases). In germline, CDR1 is MDHEN, CDR2 SYDVKM. The CDR3 sequence is 15 residues long. The V gene lost 6 bases and the J gene lost 2 bases, with 17 bases spanning the gap. CDR3 sequence (DNA): TGTGCCAGCAGCCCTCTATGGGCGGGAACCTACGAGCAGTACTTC. Residues: CASSPLWAGTYEQYF.

This clonotype showed up many times. The rearrangement joins TRBV10-3 to TRBJ1-2, with 7 nucleotides matching TRBD1. Germline loops: CDR1 ENHRY, CDR2 SYGVKD. Trimming removed 8 bases from V and 2 bases from J; junction bases left unmatched: 5. The CDR3 sequence is 13 residues long. The CDR3 here is CAIGTDKNYGYTF. The CDR3 nucleotides are TGTGCCATCGGGACAGACAAAAACTATGGCTACACCTTC.

This clonotype showed up many times. CDR3 nucleotide sequence: TGTGCCACCGACCCCCCGAACAGGGGCCGAGACACCGGGGAGCTGTTTTTT. Translating it yields CATDPPNRGRDTGELFF. The chain uses TRBV6-2 or TRBV6-3 and TRBJ2-2; 7 bases align to TRBD1. The CDR3 runs to 17 residues. Germline V CDR1 and CDR2: MNHEY, SVGEGT. The V segment lost 10 bases and the J segment 3 bases; nucleotides outside the gene matches: 17.

This clonotype was seen a handful of times. The genes are TRBV27 and TRBJ2-7, with D perhaps matching TRBD1 (5 bases). The CDR3 loop spans 13 amino acids. The ends were cut back, 6 bases at V and 4 bases at J, with 13 bases in the middle. Germline values: CDR1 MNHEY, CDR2 SMNVEV (reference sequence). The CDR3 region has the DNA TGTGCCAGCAGCTACAGACAGCCTTACGAGCAGTACTTC. Protein sequence: CASSYRQPYEQYF.

This clonotype was counted only a few times. This chain joins TRBV11-2 and TRBJ1-6, with TRBD1 as a possible D gene (6 bases). Trimming took off 4 bases at V and 9 bases at J, with 19 bases between the two ends. Germline V CDR1 and CDR2: SGHAT, FQNNGV. The CDR3 has 16 residues. CDR3 in amino acids: CASSSLVGGEGSPLHF. CDR3 in DNA: TGTGCCAGCAGCTCCCTTGTCGGGGGCGAAGGTTCACCCCTCCACTTT.

V usage is TRBV28 and J usage is TRBJ2-2; 8 bases are a match to TRBD2. CDR1 MDHEN and CDR2 SYDVKM come from the germline V gene. V shed 8 bases and J 3 bases; nucleotides not matched to a gene: 5. There are 14 residues in the CDR3. The CDR3 DNA follows: TGTGCCAGCTGCGGGGGGCTTTACACCGGGGAGCTGTTTTTT. This encodes CASCGGLYTGELFF.